This is a list of T cell receptor beta chains from one sample in a study of metastatic and nonmetastatic thyroid tumors. TCRdb re-called the PCR reads with MiXCR. The table shows around 19,000 clones, with approximately 15% occurring only once. The sample comprised tumor tissue. These receptors originate from a female donor with papillary thyroid cancer or a benign thyroid nodule (not recorded which). Some clones in this sample may be carry-over from other donors' samples. The CDR3 runs from the conserved cysteine through the conserved F or W. Each record gives: D gene, J gene, V gene, clone size, CDR3 DNA, CDR3 protein. The D gene is left open where the match is weak. Size values are once, few and many counts, or a class for expanded clones, and some rows have none.

>.|TRBJ2-7|TRBV5-1|many
TGCGCCAGCAGCTTTGTGGGGGCGTCTGTCTACGAGCAGTACTTC
CASSFVGASVYEQYF
>.|TRBJ1-1|TRBV28|many
TGTGCCAGCACCTTCCTGGGGCGGAACACTGAAGCTTTCTTT
CASTFLGRNTEAFF
>TRBD2|TRBJ2-1|TRBV4-2|many
TGTGCCAGCAGCCAAGGGGGAGCGGGGGTTTACAATGAGCAGTTCTTC
CASSQGGAGVYNEQFF
>TRBD1|TRBJ2-1|TRBV11-2|.
TGTGCCAGCAGTCCTCCGGGACAGGGGATTGGGAATGATCATTTCTTC
CASSPPGQGIGNDHFF
>TRBD2|TRBJ2-1|TRBV27|medium-sized
TGTGCCAGCAGTCCTGGACTAGCGGGGGGGAATGAGCAGTTCTTC
CASSPGLAGGNEQFF
>TRBD1|TRBJ2-3|TRBV12-3/TRBV12-4|medium-sized
TGTGCCAGCACCCGGGACAGAAACACAGATACGCAGTATTTT
CASTRDRNTDTQYF
>TRBD2|TRBJ2-2|TRBV15|.
TGTGCCACCAGCAGAGTTGCGGGAGGGCTTACCGGGGAGCTGTTTTTT
CATSRVAGGLTGELFF
>.|TRBJ1-1|TRBV20-1|many
TGCAGCTTCCCCTCGAGGGGCACTGAAGCTTTCTTT
CSFPSRGTEAFF
>TRBD2|TRBJ2-1|TRBV5-6|.
TGTGCCAGCAGCCGTTCCGGTGTGCGGGAGGGCCCCTACAATGAGCAGTTCTTC
CASSRSGVREGPYNEQFF
>.|TRBJ1-5|TRBV11-2|many
TGTGCCAGCAGCCCTGAGGGGTCTGGGGCAGCCGGAAATCAGCCCCAGCATTTT
CASSPEGSGAAGNQPQHF
>.|TRBJ1-5|TRBV28|medium-sized
TGTGCCAGCACCGCCCTCACAGGGTCCCGTAATCAGCCCCAGCATTTT
CASTALTGSRNQPQHF
>TRBD2|TRBJ2-1|TRBV4-1|many
TGCGCCAGCAGGCTGGGACTAGCGGGGGATTATGAGCAGTTCTTC
CASRLGLAGDYEQFF
>TRBD2|TRBJ2-3|TRBV3-1|.
TGTGTCATCAGCCCCAGAAGCGGGGGGGCCGAAGATACGCAGTATTTT
CVISPRSGGAEDTQYF
>TRBD1|TRBJ1-1|TRBV28|many
TGTGCCAGCAGCCTGACAGGGGGGCGAACTGAAGCTTTCTTT
CASSLTGGRTEAFF
>.|TRBJ1-1|TRBV28|.
TGTGCCAGCAGTTTACAGTGTTGGGAAATCAACACTGAAGCTTTCTTT
CASSLQCWEINTEAFF
>.|TRBJ2-3|TRBV5-1|many
TGCGCCAGCAGAAGAACAGATACGCAGTATTTT
CASRRTDTQYF
>TRBD2|TRBJ2-6|TRBV7-9|many
TGTGCCAGCCGCAATGGGCGGGGGTCACTTTCTGGGGCCAACGTCCTGACTTTC
CASRNGRGSLSGANVLTF
>TRBD1|TRBJ2-5|TRBV5-1|many
TGCGCCAGCAGCTTGGGGACAGGGTTCCAAGAGACCCAGTACTTC
CASSLGTGFQETQYF
>TRBD1|TRBJ1-4|TRBV28|many
TGTGCCAGCTCCACCTACTACAGGGGTGCTAATGAAAAACTGTTTTTT
CASSTYYRGANEKLFF
>TRBD2|TRBJ2-7|TRBV6-2/TRBV6-3|.
TGTGCCAGCAGTCCCCGTGGGCGGGGGAGCTACGAGCATTACTTC
CASSPRGRGSYEHYF
>TRBD2|TRBJ2-7|TRBV7-9|many
TGTGCCAGCAGCACCTCGCTAGCGGGAACCAACGAGCAGTACTTC
CASSTSLAGTNEQYF
>TRBD1|TRBJ1-1|TRBV28|many
TGTGCCAGCAGTCCCTCTCCACAGGGGACATTGAACACTGAAGCTTTCTTT
CASSPSPQGTLNTEAFF
>TRBD1|TRBJ2-3|TRBV27|few
TGTGCCAGCAGTACCATCCCCGGGACAGGTACGCAGTATTTT
CASSTIPGTGTQYF
>TRBD1|TRBJ2-3|TRBV5-1|.
TGCGCCAGCAGCTACGGGACAGGGATATATACGCAGTATTTT
CASSYGTGIYTQYF
>TRBD1|TRBJ1-1|TRBV28|many
TGTGCCAGCAGTTTATCCACAGGGGGCATGAACACTGAAGCTTTCTTT
CASSLSTGGMNTEAFF
>TRBD1|TRBJ1-5|TRBV7-2|few
TGTGCCAGCAGCCTTTCGGGACAGGGCACTCAGCCCCATCATTTT
CASSLSGQGTQPHHF
>.|TRBJ1-1|TRBV6-1|many
TGTGCCAGCAGTTCGGAGCAGCAACTTAAGGGAACTGAAGCTTTCTTT
CASSSEQQLKGTEAFF
>.|TRBJ2-2|TRBV2|few
TGTACCAGCAACTTTTACACCGGGCAGCTGTTTTTT
CTSNFYTGQLFF
>.|TRBJ2-1|TRBV27|.
TGTGCCAGCAGTTTAATCCGGACAATCCCTGAGAAAATCGCGCAGTTCTTC
CASSLIRTIPEKIAQFF
>TRBD2|TRBJ2-1|TRBV20-1|many
TGCAGTGCTAACCCCTTGACTAGCGCCCGTAGCTCCTACAATGAGCAGTTCTTC
CSANPLTSARSSYNEQFF
>TRBD1|TRBJ2-3|TRBV7-2|many
TGTGCCAGCAGCCCGGACAGGGATGGCACAGATACGCAGTATTTT
CASSPDRDGTDTQYF
>.|TRBJ1-1|TRBV6-1|many
TGTGCCAGCAGTGAAAATTTAGGGACCACTGAAGCTTTCTTT
CASSENLGTTEAFF
>.|TRBJ1-1|TRBV30|many
TGTGCCTGGAGTGGGACCACAAATGCAGCTTTCTTT
CAWSGTTNAAFF
>TRBD2|TRBJ2-2|TRBV5-1|.
TGCGCCAGCAGCACCCAAACTAGCGGTAACACCTGGGAGCTGTTTTTT
CASSTQTSGNTWELFF
>TRBD1|TRBJ2-7|TRBV20-1|medium-sized
TGCAGTGCTAGGGGGACAGCCGTTTTTGAGCAGTACTTC
CSARGTAVFEQYF
>TRBD2|TRBJ2-1|TRBV6-1|many
TGTGCCAGCAGCCCTAGCGGGAGGGTTAACGATGAGCAGTTCTTC
CASSPSGRVNDEQFF
>.|TRBJ2-7|TRBV15|many
TGTGCCACCAGCAGCGCAGGGGATTTATACGAGCAGTACTTC
CATSSAGDLYEQYF
>.|TRBJ1-2|TRBV11-2|.
TGTGCCAGCCAAATGCAGGCGGCGCTTGGCTATTGCTACACCTTC
CASQMQAALGYCYTF
>TRBD1|TRBJ2-7|TRBV20-1|many
TGCAGTGCTAGGGGACAGGGGGCGCGGGAGCAGTACTTC
CSARGQGAREQYF
>.|TRBJ2-5|TRBV7-7|.
TGTGCTAGCAGCCAGGTCGGGGGAGAAAAGACCCAGTACTTC
CASSQVGGEKTQYF
>.|TRBJ2-3|TRBV20-1|many
TGCAGTGCTAAACTTGGCACAGATACGCAGTATTTT
CSAKLGTDTQYF
>.|TRBJ2-1|TRBV20-1|many
TGCAGTGCTAGTGCCGCCTACGCGAATGAGCAGTTCTTC
CSASAAYANEQFF
>.|TRBJ2-7|TRBV11-2|many
TGTGCCAGCAGTAATACCGGCAGGGTGCAGTACTTC
CASSNTGRVQYF
>.|TRBJ1-6|TRBV12-5|many
TGTGCTAGTAAGGAGGGGCAGGGGAATTCACCCCTCCACTTT
CASKEGQGNSPLHF